The text below deals with one TCR beta chain. The data derive from a study of blood T cell repertoires in COVID-19. Study overall: Material from acute and convalescent COVID-19 was sourced from the United States, Italy and Spain.

Clones were sequenced by immunoSEQ multiplex PCR, and TCRdb holds only the in-frame ones, with some missing. Among about 150,000 clones, over 65% were seen once, and the ten largest hold roughly 5.6%. The V end lost 4 bases, the J end lost 1 base, and 2 bases lay between the germline ends. The length of the CDR3 is 13 residues. CDR1 and CDR2 (germline): MGHDK, SYGVNS. This clonotype was sampled from a woman between 50 and 59 years old who had recovered from COVID-19. The chain carries TRBV25-1 and TRBJ1-6; D unresolved. Sequencing input: PBMCs or T cells enriched from blood (not recorded which). The CDR3 loop is CASSASYNSPLHF. The CDR3 DNA reads TGTGCCAGCAGTGCGTCCTATAATTCACCCCTCCACTTT.